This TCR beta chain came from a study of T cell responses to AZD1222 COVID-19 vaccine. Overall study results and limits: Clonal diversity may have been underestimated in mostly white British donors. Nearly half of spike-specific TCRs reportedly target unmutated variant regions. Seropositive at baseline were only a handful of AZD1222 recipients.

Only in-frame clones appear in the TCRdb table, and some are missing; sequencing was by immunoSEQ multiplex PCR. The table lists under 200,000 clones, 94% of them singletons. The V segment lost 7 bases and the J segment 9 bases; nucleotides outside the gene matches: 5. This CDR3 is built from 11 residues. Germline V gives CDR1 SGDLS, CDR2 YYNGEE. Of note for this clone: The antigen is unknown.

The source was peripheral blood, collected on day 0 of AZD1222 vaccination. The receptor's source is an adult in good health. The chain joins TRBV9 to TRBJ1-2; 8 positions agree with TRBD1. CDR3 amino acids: CASGQGSSYTF. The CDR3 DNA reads TGTGCCAGCGGACAGGGTTCAAGCTACACCTTC.